This TCR beta chain originates from a study of T cells after yellow fever vaccination. Study as a whole: With SMART-Seq v4 Ultra Low Input, the fractions containing low cell numbers were prepared.

Study-wide points: A small share of clonotypes appeared in both CD4 and CD8 compartments. Most primary-vaccination clones reappeared after the booster (less than 98% CD4, 88% CD8).

This clonotype came up many times. Its cognate antigen is unknown. Universal primer sites and UMIs were introduced during 5'RACE template-switching synthesis of TCR cDNA. Each CDR3 protein gets one entry after TCRdb re-called the 5' RACE reads with MiXCR. The sample records around 320,000 distinct CDR3 sequences, around 4.4% being singletons. The CDR3 consists of 16 residues. Germline V gene data show CDR1 as SNHLY and CDR2 as FYNNEI. The V gene end was trimmed by 6 bases and the J gene end by 4 bases; junction bases not matched to a gene: 8. The chain joins TRBV2 to TRBJ2-5; TRBD2 matches at 13 bases. The origin of this receptor is a man between 18 and 29 years old who received the YFV17D yellow fever vaccine. The starting material was PBMCs, obtained 15 days after the yellow fever booster vaccination. The CDR3 DNA sequence: TGTGCCAGCAGAGAGACTAGCGGGGGGATTCGAGAGACCCAGTACTTC. Protein: CASRETSGGIRETQYF.